The present entry profiles one TCR beta chain with its context. As yet, its antigen is unknown. The assay was immunoSEQ multiplex PCR, and TCRdb's table has in-frame clones only and misses some. Of 100,000 to 120,000 clones listed, around 89% are singletons. This entry belongs to a study of T cell responses to AZD1222 COVID-19 vaccine. Study-level results: Donors were chiefly white British, with a greater number of females, and clonal diversity was perhaps underestimated. Repertoires were obtained only post-peak T cell response.

This TCR was sampled from an adult in good health. Here the sequenced sample was peripheral blood, taken on day 0 of AZD1222 vaccination.

CDR3 loop: CASSEPSSLRTQYF. CDR3 DNA sequence: TGTGCCAGCAGTGAACCCAGTTCCCTTCGGACCCAGTACTTC. The chain employs TRBV2 and TRBJ2-5; D gene uncertain. The CDR3 extends over 14 amino acids. Trimming pared 2 bases from V and 7 bases from J, leaving 14 bases between. CDR1 and CDR2 (germline): SNHLY, FYNNEI.